This T cell receptor beta chain was observed in a study of blood T cell repertoires in COVID-19. Overall study context: Spain, Italy and the United States supplied samples that represented acute and convalescent COVID-19.

This clone was recorded once. Per the authors' pipeline: Quantification of nucleated cells was approximated via reference gene primer amplification. TCRdb's table, derived via immunoSEQ multiplex PCR, lists solely in-frame clones and lacks some. The V and J calls and clone size are taken from that table; D and trimming were inferred from the DNA. Among 200,000 to 250,000 clones, around 82% were seen once, and the ten largest hold about 3%. The CDR3 has 15 residues. With V trimmed by 3 bases and J by 4 bases, 6 bases remained unmatched. Germline V gene sequence: CDR1 SGDLS, CDR2 YYNGEE. The rearrangement joins TRBV9 to TRBJ1-2; the match to TRBD1 covers 10 bases. The source material was peripheral blood. The sequence was collected from a woman under 40 who had recovered from COVID-19. CDR3 bases: TGTGCCAGCAGCGAGGGGACAGGGGAGATCTATGGCTACACCTTC. Protein product: CASSEGTGEIYGYTF.